This TCR beta chain was found in a study of OX40 agonist ivuxolimab in advanced cancers. With respect to the entire study: Ivuxolimab was a fully human IgG2 agonistic monoclonal antibody targeting the costimulatory receptor OX40 (CD134). Intravenous ivuxolimab was administered to patients every 2 weeks at six dose levels: 0.01, 0.1, 0.3, 1.5, 3 and 10 mg/kg. Among the 52 dose-escalation patients, around 20 had hepatocellular carcinoma, roughly 15 melanoma, 9 renal cell carcinoma and 9 head and neck cancer. In the dose-escalation cohort, 65% to 85% of patients were male, and the mean age was 60 years with a range of about 23 to 79. Prior anti-PD-1, anti-PD-L1 or anti-CTLA-4 therapy was permitted, and 40% to 50% of dose-escalation patients had received checkpoint inhibitors. Partial responses occurred in three dose-escalation patients: two with cutaneous melanoma and one with hepatocellular carcinoma. Peripheral TCRbeta sequencing was intended to test whether TCR sequence diversity was altered and clonal T-cell expansion was caused by ivuxolimab. The paper describes the monotherapy dose-escalation part (N of about 54 patients) of the phase I trial of ivuxolimab. Summary of the overall study and its limitations: The antigen specificity of the clonally expanded peripheral T cells was not determined. In partial responders in the 0.1-3.0 mg/kg groups, normalized peripheral clonal expansion was found to be among the lowest, especially among CD8+ T cells. Low levels of normalized T-cell clonal expansion were also shown by some nonresponding patients. After ivuxolimab, expanded clones were on average more numerous among CD8+ T cells than among CD4+ T cells. At doses of 0.1 to 3.0 mg/kg, clonal expansion of both CD4+ and CD8+ blood T cells was observed from baseline to week 6.

On this clone itself: Its antigen is unknown. No base quality values were provided; no much bigger clone lies one nucleotide off.

CDR1 and CDR2, per the germline V gene, are MDHEN and SYDVKM. The V end loses 4 bases and the J end loses 3 bases, and a stretch of 9 bases separates them. Including cysteine and phenylalanine, the CDR3 has 13 amino acids. CDR3 DNA only is kept here, 39 bases in frame from base 1. Genomic DNA was extracted from sorted cells for sequencing of the TCRbeta CDR3 region. The immunoSEQ Assay was used to sequence the TCRbeta CDR3 regions. Imported from immuneACCESS, the table was reduced by TCRdb to in-frame sequences with V and J called. These copies leave out some clones; in studies compared against another copy, an unresolved V gene accounts for under half, and the cause of the remainder is not known. The sample table shows tens of thousands of clones, and roughly 87% are seen once. The top ten constitute approximately 1.3% of the sample. Patients with a history of autoimmune disease or receiving systemic immunosuppression were excluded from the trial. Peripheral blood for TCR sequencing was collected from all dose cohorts at baseline, on cycle 4 day 1, and on cycle 7 day 1. Samples were obtained from an open-label, multicenter, first-in-human phase I dose-escalation trial of ivuxolimab. Adults with locally advanced or metastatic melanoma, renal cell, hepatocellular, or head and neck squamous cell carcinoma were enrolled in the trial. Before TCR sequencing, CD4+ T cells and CD8+ T cells were sorted from peripheral blood as separate populations.

The sequence was obtained from an adult with an advanced solid tumor such as melanoma, head and neck, liver or kidney cancer. The material sequenced was CD4+ or CD8+ T cells sorted from blood, taken in a trial of the OX40 agonist ivuxolimab. The chain is made from TRBV28 and TRBJ1-2; a tentative D call is TRBD1 (6 bases match). The DNA sequence reads TGTGCCAGCAGTTCCCCAGGGGACTATGGCTACACCTTC. Translated, this is CASSSPGDYGYTF.